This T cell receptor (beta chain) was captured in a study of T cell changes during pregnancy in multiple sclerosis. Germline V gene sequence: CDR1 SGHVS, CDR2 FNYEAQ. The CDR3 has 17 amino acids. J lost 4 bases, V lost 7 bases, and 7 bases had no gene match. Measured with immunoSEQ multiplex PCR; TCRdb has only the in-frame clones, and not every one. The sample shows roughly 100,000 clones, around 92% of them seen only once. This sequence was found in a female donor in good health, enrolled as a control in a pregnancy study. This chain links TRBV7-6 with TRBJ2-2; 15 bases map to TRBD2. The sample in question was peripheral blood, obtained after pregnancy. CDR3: CASKGLAGGMGTGELFF. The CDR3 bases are TGTGCCAGCAAGGGACTAGCGGGGGGTATGGGCACCGGGGAGCTGTTTTTT.